A selection of T cell receptor beta chains follows, all from one sample in a study of PD-L1 blockade in urothelial cancer. Assay used: immunoSEQ multiplex PCR; TCRdb lists only in-frame clones, some missing. The repertoire holds roughly 120,000 clones, 75% to 95% seen once, with under 5% in the top ten. This specimen was PBMCs, taken around atezolizumab (anti-PD-L1) treatment. The receptors stem from a man between 60 and 70 years old with urothelial cancer. The CDR3 runs from the conserved cysteine through the conserved F or W. A D gene is named only where the DNA matches it firmly. Clone size is not always given. Where it is, it says once, few, many or a class for expanded clones.

>TRBV2|-|TRBJ2-7|TRBD2
TGTGCCAGCAGTGTAGAACTAGCGGTTAGCTACGAGCAGTACTTC
CASSVELAVSYEQYF
>TRBV4-2|-|TRBJ2-3|-
TGTGCCAGCAGCCAAGCGGGGGTTGCAGATACGCAGTATTTT
CASSQAGVADTQYF
>TRBV11-2|few|TRBJ2-7|-
TGTGCCAGCAGCGGACTTATAACCTACGAGCAGTACTTC
CASSGLITYEQYF
>TRBV7-2|-|TRBJ2-1|TRBD2
TGTGCCAGCAGCTCCTCCCGGACTAGCGGGAGGGCCGGGGAGCAGTTCTTC
CASSSSRTSGRAGEQFF
>TRBV11-2|-|TRBJ1-5|TRBD1
TGTGCCAGCAGCTTTCAACAGGGGGATCAGCCCCAGCATTTT
CASSFQQGDQPQHF
>TRBV4-1|-|TRBJ2-3|TRBD2
TGCGCCAGCAGCGGGACCGGGACTAGGGTTCCAGATACGCAGTATTTT
CASSGTGTRVPDTQYF
>TRBV7-2|-|TRBJ2-5|-
TGTGCCAGCAGTGCCCGGGGAACAGAGACCCAGTACTTC
CASSARGTETQYF
>TRBV28|-|TRBJ2-2|TRBD2
TGTGCCAGCAAGAAGGCGGGAGGCCTCACCGGGGAGCTGTTTTTT
CASKKAGGLTGELFF
>TRBV18|-|TRBJ2-2|-
TGTGCCAGCTCACCGGGGCAAATCACGAACACCGGGGAGCTGTTTTTT
CASSPGQITNTGELFF
>TRBV10-3|-|TRBJ2-7|TRBD1
TGTGCCATCAGTGAGTCCGGGACAGGCTACGAGCAGTACTTC
CAISESGTGYEQYF
>TRBV6-6|few|TRBJ1-2|-
TGTGCCAGCAGTTTTGGTCAGGGAGGCGGCTATGGCTACACCTTC
CASSFGQGGGYGYTF
>TRBV4-3|-|TRBJ2-7|TRBD1
TGCGCCAGCAGCCCGGACAGGGGGCTCGAGCAGTACTTC
CASSPDRGLEQYF
>TRBV4-1|few|TRBJ2-3|-
TGCGCCAGCAGCCAAGACACTATCCTCACAGATACGCAGTATTTT
CASSQDTILTDTQYF
>TRBV29-1|-|TRBJ2-7|TRBD1
TGCAGCGTAGCTGCCCCGGGACAGGGGATCTACGAGCAGTACTTC
CSVAAPGQGIYEQYF
>TRBV30|-|TRBJ1-2|-
TGTGCCTGGAGTGTAAGCTTCGGGTATGGCTACACCTTC
CAWSVSFGYGYTF
>TRBV28|-|TRBJ2-7|-
TGTGCCAGCAGTTTAGGGCGGGCTCGTGAGCAGTACTTC
CASSLGRAREQYF
>TRBV14|-|TRBJ2-2|-
TGTGCCAGCAGCTTAGTCCCGGGTACCGGGGAGCTGTTTTTT
CASSLVPGTGELFF
>TRBV19|-|TRBJ1-5|-
TGTGCCAGTAGTTTCGGGGATAATCAGCCCCAGCATTTT
CASSFGDNQPQHF
>TRBV5-4|once|TRBJ2-5|TRBD2
TGTGCCAGCAGGTCTATGACTAGCGGGAGGAAAGAGACCCAGTACTTC
CASRSMTSGRKETQYF
>TRBV10-2|-|TRBJ1-5|-
TGCGCCAGCAGTGTCGCAGGAAATAGCAATCAGCCCCAGCATTTT
CASSVAGNSNQPQHF
>TRBV30|-|TRBJ2-5|-
TGTGCCTGGGGAGAGTACCAAGAGACCCAGTACTTC
CAWGEYQETQYF
>TRBV7-9|-|TRBJ2-5|-
TGTGCCAGCAGCCCGAATACAGTTCAGTACCAAGAGACCCAGTACTTC
CASSPNTVQYQETQYF
>TRBV2|-|TRBJ2-7|TRBD2
TGTGCCAGCAGTGGACTAGCGGTGCTCTCCTACGAGCAGTACTTC
CASSGLAVLSYEQYF
>TRBV4-2|-|TRBJ2-7|TRBD2
TGTGCCAGCAGCCAAGAGTCGAGCGGGAGGACCTACGAGCAGTACTTC
CASSQESSGRTYEQYF
>TRBV4-3|few|TRBJ2-7|-
TGCGCCAGCAGCCAAGATACAAGGAGGGCTGGCTACGAGCAGTACTTC
CASSQDTRRAGYEQYF
>TRBV7-6|-|TRBJ2-3|TRBD2
TGTGCCAGCAGCCACCGCGGGGGAGATACGCAGTATTTT
CASSHRGGDTQYF
>TRBV11-1|-|TRBJ2-1|TRBD2
TGTGCCAGCAGCTCCATAGGACTAGGAGAGCGGGGCCGGCACAATGAGCAGTTCTTC
CASSSIGLGERGRHNEQFF
>TRBV5-1|-|TRBJ2-3|-
TGCGCCAGCAGCCCTCGGGGAGCAGATACGCAGTATTTT
CASSPRGADTQYF
>TRBV10-3|-|TRBJ2-1|-
TGTGCCATCAGTGACCGTGAGGGCCTCTTCAATGAGCAGTTCTTC
CAISDREGLFNEQFF
>TRBV4-3|-|TRBJ1-3|-
TGCGCCAGCAGCCAAGATCTTACGACAGCCTCTGGAAACACCATATATTTT
CASSQDLTTASGNTIYF
>TRBV9|-|TRBJ2-2|TRBD2
TGTGCCAGCAGCTTAAGGTGGGCTAGCGGGAGGGCGACCGGGGAGCTGTTTTTT
CASSLRWASGRATGELFF
>TRBV2|-|TRBJ2-3|-
TGTGCCTGCCACAGGGATTCCGCAGATACGCAGTATTTT
CACHRDSADTQYF
>TRBV18|-|TRBJ1-2|TRBD1
TGTGCCAGCTCACCACCGACAGGGGGGCTGATCTATGGCTACACCTTC
CASSPPTGGLIYGYTF
>TRBV2|few|TRBJ2-4|TRBD1
TGTGCCAGCAGTGAATGGGACAGCAAGCTGAAAAACATTCAGTACTTC
CASSEWDSKLKNIQYF
>TRBV7-2|-|TRBJ2-1|TRBD2
TGTGCCAGCAGCCCCCCTGAGAGCGGGGGCTCTACAAATGAGCAGTTCTTC
CASSPPESGGSTNEQFF
>TRBV30|-|TRBJ1-4|-
TGTGCCTGGAGTGTACTGGGGGCCTGGGCACCTAATGAAAAACTGTTTTTT
CAWSVLGAWAPNEKLFF
>TRBV4-2|-|TRBJ2-6|-
TGTGCCAGCAGCCTTCCGGTCCTGGCTGGGGCCAACGTCCTGACTTTC
CASSLPVLAGANVLTF
>TRBV6-1|-|TRBJ1-6|TRBD1
TGTGCCAGCCACGGACAGGTTAATTCACCCCTCCACTTT
CASHGQVNSPLHF
>TRBV9|once|TRBJ1-2|-
TGTGCCAGCAGCGTAGGACACACTAACTATGGCTACACCTTC
CASSVGHTNYGYTF
>TRBV6-1|-|TRBJ1-1|-
TGTGCCGGCCGCACGACAAGCCCGAACACTGAAGCTTTCTTT
CAGRTTSPNTEAFF
>TRBV7-9|-|TRBJ2-1|-
TGTGCCAGCAGCACTGAGGCCGTCAGGGGAAATGAGCAGTTCTTC
CASSTEAVRGNEQFF
>TRBV7-2|-|TRBJ2-7|TRBD2
TGTGCCAGCAGCTTAGCGGGACTAGCGGGAGACGAGCAGTACTTC
CASSLAGLAGDEQYF
>TRBV4-1|-|TRBJ2-5|TRBD2
TGCGCCAGCAGCCAAGCCCCCGGACTAGCTACGGGAGAGACCCAGTACTTC
CASSQAPGLATGETQYF
>TRBV11-3|-|TRBJ2-3|TRBD1
TGTGCCAGCAGCTTAGCCCCGGGACAGGGTACAGATACGCAGTATTTT
CASSLAPGQGTDTQYF
>TRBV30|once|TRBJ2-3|TRBD1
TGTGCCTGGACCTCGACAGGGGGGGCAGATACGCAGTATTTT
CAWTSTGGADTQYF
>TRBV6-1|-|TRBJ2-7|TRBD1
TGTGCCAGCAGTGAGGCCGGGACAGGGGGGTACGAGCAGTACTTC
CASSEAGTGGYEQYF